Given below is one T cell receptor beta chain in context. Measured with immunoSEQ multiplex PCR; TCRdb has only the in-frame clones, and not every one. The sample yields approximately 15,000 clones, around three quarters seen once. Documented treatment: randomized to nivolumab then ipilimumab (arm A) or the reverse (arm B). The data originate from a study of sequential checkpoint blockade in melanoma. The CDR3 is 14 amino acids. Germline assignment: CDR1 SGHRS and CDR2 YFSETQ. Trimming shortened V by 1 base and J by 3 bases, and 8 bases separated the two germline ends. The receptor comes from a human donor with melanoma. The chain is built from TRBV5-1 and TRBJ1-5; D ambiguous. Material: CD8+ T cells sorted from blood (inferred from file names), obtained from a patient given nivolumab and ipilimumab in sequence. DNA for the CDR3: TGCGCCAGCAGCTTGTCAGATTACAATCAGCCCCAGCATTTT. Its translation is CASSLSDYNQPQHF.